The count of the clone carrying this T cell receptor beta chain is one. These data belong to a study of blood T cell repertoires in COVID-19. Libraries were prepared by immunoSEQ multiplex PCR; TCRdb keeps only in-frame clonotypes and omits some of them. The profile shows 150,000 to 200,000 clones, around 89% of them singletons. Categorization into cohorts depended on clinical history that participants reported. Symptom resolution, clearance, or two negative PCRs marked the recovered donors of Cohort 3. The V gene end was trimmed by 3 bases and the J gene end by 2 bases; junction bases not matched to a gene: 4. This CDR3 contains 14 residues. The germline V gene encodes CDR1 KGHSH and CDR2 LQKENI.

The chain has TRBV18 and TRBJ2-7; 7 positions agree with TRBD1. The source material was PBMCs or T cells enriched from blood (not recorded which). The receptor's source is a woman in her late teens or twenties who had recovered from COVID-19. The CDR3 region has the DNA TGTGCCAGCTCACCCAGGGGACAGACCTACGAGCAGTACTTC. This sequence encodes CASSPRGQTYEQYF.